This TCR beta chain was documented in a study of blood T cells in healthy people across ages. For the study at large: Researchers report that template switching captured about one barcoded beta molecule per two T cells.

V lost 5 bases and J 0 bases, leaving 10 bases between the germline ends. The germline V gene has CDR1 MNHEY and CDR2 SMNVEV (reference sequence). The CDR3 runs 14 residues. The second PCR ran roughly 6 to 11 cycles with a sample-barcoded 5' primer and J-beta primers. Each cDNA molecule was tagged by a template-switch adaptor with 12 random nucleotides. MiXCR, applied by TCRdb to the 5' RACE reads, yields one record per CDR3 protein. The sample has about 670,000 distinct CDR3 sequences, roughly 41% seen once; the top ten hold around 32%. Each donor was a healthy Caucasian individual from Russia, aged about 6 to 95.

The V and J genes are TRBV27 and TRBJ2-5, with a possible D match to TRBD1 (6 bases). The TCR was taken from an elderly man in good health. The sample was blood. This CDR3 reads CASSRRGYQETQYF. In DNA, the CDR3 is TGTGCCAGCAGTCGTAGGGGGTACCAAGAGACCCAGTACTTC.